The clone carrying this T cell receptor beta chain was found many times. What it binds is unknown. The sample originates from a study of T cell repertoires in cytomegalovirus infection. About the study: Public TCR beta signature analysis indicated the presence of both CMV infection and matching HLA type. Overall study findings and caveats: In two of eight donors, the top clonotype was HLA-C-restricted CMV-specific. People with CMV and the relevant HLA were identified by cumulative public TCR beta family frequency.

V was pared by 6 bases and J by 4 bases, with 13 bases of the junction left unmatched. The CDR3 is 16 amino acids. A single record per CDR3 protein comes from TCRdb applying MiXCR to the reads. The table includes hundreds of thousands of distinct CDR3 sequences, about 33% detected once. This clonotype was obtained from a human donor in good health (CMV status not recorded). Some clones in this sample may be carry-over from other donors' samples. V usage is TRBV12-3 or TRBV12-4 and J usage is TRBJ1-1, with TRBD1 matching over 8 bases. The sample taken for sequencing was PBMCs. In DNA form, the CDR3 reads TGTGCCAGCAGCAAACGTAGAAAAACAGGGGGCACTGAAGCTTTCTTT. It translates to CASSKRRKTGGTEAFF.